This T cell receptor beta chain was captured in a study of tumor and adjacent non-tumor tissue in lung cancer. Overall study: Histology: 12 adenocarcinoma, a couple of squamous cell carcinoma, 1 small cell lung cancer. On average, productive TCRbeta reads reached about 4.4 million per sample. Regarding the study as a whole: Tumor tissue had significantly higher TCR diversity than normal lung. In normal lung, the top 100 clones were significantly more dominant than in tumor.

A modified ARM-PCR protocol with three rounds of nested PCR amplified TCRbeta. TCRdb fed the multiplex PCR reads into MiXCR, producing one record per CDR3 protein. The repertoire holds approximately 90,000 distinct CDR3 sequences, with roughly 77% as singletons. There are 16 residues in the CDR3. Germline CDR1 is MNHEY and CDR2 is SVGEGT. Comment on this clonotype: What it binds is unknown. One end of the junction is discordant with germline, which a read error may explain.

No cell sorting was done before RNA was extracted from the tissue. More than 3 cm separated this lung sample from the edge of the tumor. This TCR was sampled from a woman between 50 and 59 years old with non-small cell lung cancer. Source material: distant non-tumor lung tissue. The chain carries TRBV6-2 or TRBV6-3 and TRBJ2-3, with D possibly TRBD1 on 6 matching bases. The CDR3: CASSWGPSRNTVTQYF. CDR3 DNA sequence: TGTGCTAGCAGTTGGGGGCCTAGCAGAAACACAGTTACGCAGTATTTT.